Following are 13 T cell receptor beta chains from one sample sequenced in a study of T cells in Graves' hyperthyroidism and ophthalmopathy. The investigators amplified TCR beta CDR3 regions from RNA transcripts. Carried out on the TCR CDR3, a first-round RT-PCR used the HTBI primer set. In TCRdb, the multiplex PCR reads were re-called with MiXCR into one record per CDR3 protein. This sample yields more than 450,000 distinct CDR3 sequences, of which roughly 21% are seen a single time; 47% belongs to the top ten. The source material was blood. The receptors come from a man in his forties or fifties with Graves' ophthalmopathy.

V and J are TRBV7-2 and TRBJ2-1; 9 nucleotides align to TRBD2. The trim removed 1 base at V and 9 bases at J, leaving 4 bases unmatched. Germline loops: CDR1 SGHTA, CDR2 FQGNSA. The CDR3 consists of 14 residues. The CDR3 region is CASSLDLAGVEQFF. The CDR3 nucleotides read TGTGCCAGCAGCTTAGATTTAGCGGGGGTTGAGCAGTTCTTC.

This clonotype showed up just a few times. The rearrangement links TRBV12-3 or TRBV12-4 to TRBJ2-1, with 9 positions matching TRBD1. The CDR3 consists of 14 residues. V lost 7 bases, J lost 6 bases, and 7 bases stayed unmatched. DNA for the CDR3: TGTGCCAGCACCGTGACAGGGGGGAGCAATGAGCAGTTCTTC. This encodes CASTVTGGSNEQFF.

The table lists this clonotype with many counts. This chain uses TRBV28 with TRBJ2-7, with 9 bases aligning to TRBD1. Germline loops: CDR1 MDHEN, CDR2 SYDVKM. There are 15 residues in the CDR3. V was pared by 4 bases and J by 5 bases, with 9 bases of the junction left unmatched. The CDR3 spells CASSSSGQGKDEQYF. The CDR3 DNA sequence: TGTGCCAGCAGTTCTTCCGGACAGGGGAAGGACGAGCAGTACTTC.

This clonotype came up many times. J is TRBJ1-2 and V is TRBV3-1; 9 bases align to TRBD1. The CDR3 length is 14 residues. V trimming: 4 bases; J trimming: 2 bases; junction bases outside the gene matches: 2. In germline, CDR1 is LGHDT, CDR2 YNNKEL (reference sequence). The CDR3 reads CASSRQGDNYGYTF. The DNA for the CDR3 is TGTGCCAGCAGCCGACAGGGGGACAACTATGGCTACACCTTC.

This clonotype has a handful of counts. This rearrangement joins TRBV6-2 or TRBV6-3 to TRBJ1-1, with unresolved D. V was cut by 9 bases and J by 0 bases, with 11 bases left in between. The length of the CDR3 is 13 residues. Germline V gene data show CDR1 as MNHEY and CDR2 as SVGEGT. CDR3 residues: CASRGIMNTEAFF. The CDR3 DNA reads as TGTGCCAGTCGCGGGATTATGAACACTGAAGCTTTCTTT.

In its sample, this clonotype was seen a few times. CDR3 DNA: TGTGCCAGCAGCCGTACCGGGACAGGGTTGAACACTGAAGCTTTCTTT. It encodes CASSRTGTGLNTEAFF. The chain couples TRBV4-2 to TRBJ1-1, with 9 bases identical to TRBD1. CDR3 length equals 16 residues. CDR1 is LGHNA and CDR2 is YNFKEQ in the germline V gene. V gave up 4 bases and J gave up 0 bases; unmatched junction bases: 6.

The genes are TRBV19 and TRBJ1-2, with 8 nucleotides matching TRBD1. V lost 6 bases and J lost 0; bases outside the gene matches: 9. CDR3 length equals 16 residues. The germline V gene has CDR1 LNHDA and CDR2 SQIVND (reference sequence). Here the CDR3 DNA reads TGTGCCAGTAGGACAGGGGTATCCTCGGCTAACTATGGCTACACCTTC. Its protein product is CASRTGVSSANYGYTF.

This clonotype was detected a few times. The chain uses TRBV28 and TRBJ1-5; tentative D call: TRBD1 (5 bases). Germline assignment: CDR1 MDHEN and CDR2 SYDVKM. The length of the CDR3 is 17 residues. V was shortened by 2 bases and J by 0 bases, with 14 bases between the two germline ends. As DNA, the CDR3 is TGTGCCAGCAGTTTAGGGGGGGGAATATATAGCAATCAGCCCCAGCATTTT. Its protein product is CASSLGGGIYSNQPQHF.

This clonotype was counted at least ten times. The chain is built from TRBV6-1 and TRBJ1-1; TRBD1 matches 7 bases. With 6 bases clipped from V and 4 bases from J, the junction kept 8 bases outside the gene matches. The CDR3 consists of 14 residues. The germline V gene has CDR1 MNHNS and CDR2 SASEGT. CDR3: CASRSRRDSTEAFF. The CDR3 nucleotides read TGTGCCAGCAGATCCCGCCGGGACAGCACTGAAGCTTTCTTT.

This chain uses TRBV27 with TRBJ2-7; D unresolved. Trimming shortened V by 2 bases and J by 3 bases, and 14 bases separated the two germline ends. The CDR3 has 15 amino acids. Germline CDR1 is MNHEY and CDR2 is SMNVEV (reference sequence). CDR3: CASSLITASNYEQYF. For the CDR3, the DNA is TGTGCCAGCAGTTTAATCACGGCTTCCAACTACGAGCAGTACTTC.

This clonotype was seen ten or more times. The rearrangement links TRBV20-1 to TRBJ2-7, with a tentative D call TRBD2 (7 bases). Germline CDR1 reads DFQATT; CDR2 reads SNEGSKA (reference sequence). V lost 6 bases and J lost 3, with 27 bases in between. The CDR3 sequence is 17 residues long. The CDR3 bases are TGCAGTGCGACCAACCGGGGGGCGGGGAAAGGATACTACGAGCAGTACTTC. It codes for CSATNRGAGKGYYEQYF.

This clonotype was observed a few times. V gene TRBV4-3 combines with J gene TRBJ2-1; D is possibly TRBD1 (5 bases). V lost 0 bases and J 4 bases, leaving 16 bases between the germline ends. The CDR3 length is 17 residues. Per germline, CDR1 LGHNA and CDR2 YSLEER. CDR3 nucleotide sequence: TGCGCCAGCAGCCAAGATCTGGACACCGTCCCTTACAATGAGCAGTTCTTC. Its translation: CASSQDLDTVPYNEQFF.

The chain employs TRBV9 and TRBJ1-4; no clear D gene. Germline CDR1 and CDR2: SGDLS and YYNGEE. This CDR3 is built from 15 residues. Trimming cost V 0 bases and J 4 bases, with 10 bases left between them. Here the CDR3 DNA reads TGTGCCAGCAGCGTAGCTGGGATCCGTAATGAAAAACTGTTTTTT. Encoded protein: CASSVAGIRNEKLFF.